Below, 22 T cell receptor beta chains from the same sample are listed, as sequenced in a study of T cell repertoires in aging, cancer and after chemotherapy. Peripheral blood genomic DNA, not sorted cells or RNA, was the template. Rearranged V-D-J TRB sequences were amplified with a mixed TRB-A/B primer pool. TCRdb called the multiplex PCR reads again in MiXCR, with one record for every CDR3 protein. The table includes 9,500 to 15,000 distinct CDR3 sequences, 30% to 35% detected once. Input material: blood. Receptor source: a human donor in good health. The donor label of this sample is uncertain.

Written as DNA, the CDR3 is TGCAGTGCTACCGGCGGAGGGAGCATGAACACTGAAGCTTTCTTT. Its protein is CSATGGGSMNTEAFF. The chain uses TRBV20-1 and TRBJ1-1; no clear D gene. Trimming removed 4 bases at V and 0 bases at J, with 15 bases between. CDR1 and CDR2 from the germline V gene are DFQATT and SNEGSKA (reference sequence). This CDR3 comprises 15 residues.

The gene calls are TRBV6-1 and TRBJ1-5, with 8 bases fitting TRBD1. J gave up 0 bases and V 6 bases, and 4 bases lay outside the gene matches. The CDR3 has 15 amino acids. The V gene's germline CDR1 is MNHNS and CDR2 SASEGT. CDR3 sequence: CASSRDRGSNQPQHF. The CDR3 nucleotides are TGTGCCAGCAGCCGAGACAGGGGTAGCAATCAGCCCCAGCATTTT.

The CDR3 loop is CASSTGQGSGANVLTF. For the CDR3, the DNA is TGTGCCAGTAGTACCGGACAGGGCTCTGGGGCCAACGTCCTGACTTTC. The chain is built from TRBV19 and TRBJ2-6; 8 nucleotides align to TRBD1. CDR1 is LNHDA, CDR2 SQIVND, per germline (reference sequence). The CDR3 sequence is 16 residues long. The J segment lost 0 bases and the V segment lost 4 bases, leaving 2 bases of the junction unmatched. Full variable domain (rest looked up from reference TRBV19 and TRBJ2-6): DGGITQSPKYLFRKEGQNVTLSCEQNLNHDAMYWYRQDPGQGLRLIYYSQIVNDFQKGDIAEGYSVSREKKESFPLTVTSAQKNPTAFYLCASSTGQGSGANVLTFGAGSRLTVL.

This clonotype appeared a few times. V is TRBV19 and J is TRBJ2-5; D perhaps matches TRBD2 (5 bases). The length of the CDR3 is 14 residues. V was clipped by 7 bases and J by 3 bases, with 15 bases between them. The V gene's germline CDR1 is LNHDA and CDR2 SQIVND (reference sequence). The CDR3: CASNQGSREETQYF. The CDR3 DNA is TGTGCCAGTAACCAAGGTTCGCGGGAAGAGACCCAGTACTTC.

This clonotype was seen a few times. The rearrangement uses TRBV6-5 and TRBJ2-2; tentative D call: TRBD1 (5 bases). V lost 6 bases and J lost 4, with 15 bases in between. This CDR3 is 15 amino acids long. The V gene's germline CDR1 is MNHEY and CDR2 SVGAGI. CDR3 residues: CASSDQGGSTGELFF. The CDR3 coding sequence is TGTGCCAGCAGCGATCAGGGCGGCAGCACCGGGGAGCTGTTTTTT.

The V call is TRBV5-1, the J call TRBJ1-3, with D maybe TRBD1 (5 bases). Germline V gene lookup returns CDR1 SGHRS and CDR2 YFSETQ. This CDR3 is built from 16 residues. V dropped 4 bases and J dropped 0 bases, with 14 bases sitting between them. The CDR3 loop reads CASSRAWGFSGNTIYF. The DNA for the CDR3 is TGCGCCAGCAGCCGGGCTTGGGGGTTCTCTGGAAACACCATATATTTT. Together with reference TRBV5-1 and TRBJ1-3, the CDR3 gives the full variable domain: KAGVTQTPRYLIKTRGQQVTLSCSPISGHRSVSWYQQTPGQGLQFLFEYFSETQRNKGNFPGRFSGRQFSNSRSEMNVSTLELGDSALYLCASSRAWGFSGNTIYFGEGSWLTVV.

The CDR3 loop is CASSMRGGQSFSYEQYF. The CDR3 nucleotides are TGTGCCAGTAGTATGCGGGGAGGGCAATCCTTCTCCTACGAGCAGTACTTC. The chain carries TRBV19 and TRBJ2-7; 7 bases agree with TRBD2. The CDR3 consists of 17 residues. Germline CDR1 reads LNHDA; CDR2 reads SQIVND (reference sequence). The junction had 11 bases not matched to a gene; V was cut back by 3 bases and J by 0 bases.

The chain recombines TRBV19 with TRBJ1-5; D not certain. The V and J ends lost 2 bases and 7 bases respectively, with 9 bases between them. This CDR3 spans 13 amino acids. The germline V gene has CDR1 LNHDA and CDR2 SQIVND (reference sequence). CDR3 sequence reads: CASSITPGQPQHF. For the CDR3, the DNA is TGTGCCAGTAGTATAACCCCAGGACAGCCCCAGCATTTT.

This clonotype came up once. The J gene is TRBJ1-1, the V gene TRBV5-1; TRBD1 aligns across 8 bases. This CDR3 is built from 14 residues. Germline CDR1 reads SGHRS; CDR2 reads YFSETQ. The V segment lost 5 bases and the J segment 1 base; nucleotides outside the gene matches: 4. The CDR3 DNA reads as TGCGCCAGCAGTGACAGGGGTCAGAACACTGAAGCTTTCTTT. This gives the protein CASSDRGQNTEAFF.

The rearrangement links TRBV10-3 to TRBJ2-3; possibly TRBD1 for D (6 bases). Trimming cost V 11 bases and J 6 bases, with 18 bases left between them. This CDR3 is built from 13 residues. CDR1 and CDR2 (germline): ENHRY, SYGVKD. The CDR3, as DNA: TGTGCCTCGGGGCTGGGGGCAGGTGATACGCAGTATTTT. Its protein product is CASGLGAGDTQYF.

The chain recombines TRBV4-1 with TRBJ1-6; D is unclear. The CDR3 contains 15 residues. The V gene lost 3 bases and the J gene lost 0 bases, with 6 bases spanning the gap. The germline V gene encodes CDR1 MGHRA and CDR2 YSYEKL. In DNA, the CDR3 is TGCGCCAGCAGCCACCTAAGCTCCTATAATTCACCCCTCCACTTT. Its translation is CASSHLSSYNSPLHF.

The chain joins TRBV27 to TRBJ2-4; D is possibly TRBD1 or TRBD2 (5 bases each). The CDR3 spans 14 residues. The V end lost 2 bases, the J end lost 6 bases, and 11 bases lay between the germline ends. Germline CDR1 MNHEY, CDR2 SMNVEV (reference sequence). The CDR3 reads CASSLGGVGNIQYF. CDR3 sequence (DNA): TGTGCCAGCAGTTTAGGGGGAGTCGGAAACATTCAGTACTTC.

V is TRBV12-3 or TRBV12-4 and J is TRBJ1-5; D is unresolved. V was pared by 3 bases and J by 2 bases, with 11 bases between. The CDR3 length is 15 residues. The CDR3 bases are TGTGCCAGCAGTTTTGGGTCTGTTGGCAATCAGCCCCAGCATTTT. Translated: CASSFGSVGNQPQHF.

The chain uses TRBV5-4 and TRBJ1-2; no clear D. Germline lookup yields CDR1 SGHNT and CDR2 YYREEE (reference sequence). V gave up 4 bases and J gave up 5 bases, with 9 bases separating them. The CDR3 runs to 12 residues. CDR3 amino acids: CASSPGYYGYTF. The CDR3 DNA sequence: TGTGCCAGCAGCCCGGGGTATTATGGCTACACCTTC.

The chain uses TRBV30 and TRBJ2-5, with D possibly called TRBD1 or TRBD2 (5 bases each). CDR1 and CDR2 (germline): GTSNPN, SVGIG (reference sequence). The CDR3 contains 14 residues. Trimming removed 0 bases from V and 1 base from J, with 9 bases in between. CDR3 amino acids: CAWSVHGTQETQYF. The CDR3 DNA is TGTGCCTGGAGTGTACATGGGACCCAAGAGACCCAGTACTTC.

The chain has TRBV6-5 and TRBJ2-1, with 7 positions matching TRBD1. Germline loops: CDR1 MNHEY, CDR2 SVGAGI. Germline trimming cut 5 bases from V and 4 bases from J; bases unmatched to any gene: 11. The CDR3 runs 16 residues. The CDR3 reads CASSRGQQVAYNEQFF. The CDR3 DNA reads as TGTGCCAGCAGTAGGGGACAGCAAGTGGCGTACAATGAGCAGTTCTTC.

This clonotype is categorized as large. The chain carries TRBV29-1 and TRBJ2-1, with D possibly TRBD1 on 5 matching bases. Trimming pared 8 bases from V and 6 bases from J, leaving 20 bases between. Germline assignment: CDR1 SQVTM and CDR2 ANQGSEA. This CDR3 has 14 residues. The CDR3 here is CSMQGQLGVNEQFF. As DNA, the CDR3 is TGCAGCATGCAAGGACAATTGGGCGTCAATGAGCAGTTCTTC.

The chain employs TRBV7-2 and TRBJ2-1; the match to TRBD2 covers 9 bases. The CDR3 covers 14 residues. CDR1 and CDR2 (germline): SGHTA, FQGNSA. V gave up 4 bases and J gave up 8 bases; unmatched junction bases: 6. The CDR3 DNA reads TGTGCCAGCAGCTCCCAATGGACTAGCGATGAGCAGTTCTTC. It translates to CASSSQWTSDEQFF.

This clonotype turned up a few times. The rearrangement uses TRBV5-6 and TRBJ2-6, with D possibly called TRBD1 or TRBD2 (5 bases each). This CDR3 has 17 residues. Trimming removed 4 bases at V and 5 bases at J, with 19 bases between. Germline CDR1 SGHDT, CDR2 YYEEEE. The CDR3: CASSRRDGLLRANVLTF. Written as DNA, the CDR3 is TGTGCCAGCAGCCGCCGGGACGGCCTTCTGAGGGCCAACGTCCTGACTTTC.

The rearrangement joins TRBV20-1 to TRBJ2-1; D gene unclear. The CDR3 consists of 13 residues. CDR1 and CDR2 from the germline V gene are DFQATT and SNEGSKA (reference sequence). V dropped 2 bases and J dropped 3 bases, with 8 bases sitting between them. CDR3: CSARIKNYNEQFF. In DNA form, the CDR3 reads TGCAGTGCTAGAATCAAAAACTACAATGAGCAGTTCTTC.

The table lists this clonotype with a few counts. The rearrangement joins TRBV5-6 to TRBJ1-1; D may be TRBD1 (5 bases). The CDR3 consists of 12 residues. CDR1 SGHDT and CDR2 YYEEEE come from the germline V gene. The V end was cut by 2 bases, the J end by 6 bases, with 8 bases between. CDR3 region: CASSLAGPEAFF. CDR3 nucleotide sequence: TGTGCCAGCAGCTTAGCAGGGCCTGAAGCTTTCTTT.

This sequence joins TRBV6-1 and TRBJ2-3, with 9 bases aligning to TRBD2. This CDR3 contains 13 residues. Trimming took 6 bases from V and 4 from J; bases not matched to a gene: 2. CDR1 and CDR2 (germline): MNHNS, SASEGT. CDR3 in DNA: TGTGCCAGCAGCCGCGGGGGGGCAGATACGCAGTATTTT. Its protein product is CASSRGGADTQYF.